One and the same sample provided the 9 T cell receptor beta chains below, sequenced in a study of CXCR3-negative and CXCR3-positive naive CD8 T cells. UMI labels and 5' RACE were used to prepare the TRB cDNA libraries. TCRdb reprocessed the 5' RACE reads, keeping one entry per CDR3 protein, no DNA. Recorded for this sample: some 41,000 distinct CDR3 sequences. Sequencing was done on a sample of naive CXCR3- CD8+ T cells from blood. As to subset: CD45RO-CCR7+CD27+CD95- naive CD8+ T cells lacking CXCR3 (TNR3-). All receptors derive from a human donor in good health. Some clones in this sample may be carry-over from other donors' samples.

V and J are TRBV29-1 and TRBJ2-1; without DNA, the TCRdb call of TRBD1 cannot be checked. CDR1 is SQVTM, CDR2 ANQGSEA, per germline. The CDR3 length is 13 residues. CDR3 in amino acids: CSVEGDSGNEQFF.

This chain connects TRBV19 to TRBJ2-1. Per germline, CDR1 LNHDA and CDR2 SQIVND (reference sequence). The CDR3 spans 13 residues. CDR3 residues: CASSMKSSNEQFF.

The chain joins TRBV7-9 to TRBJ2-7; the D call of TRBD1 rests on TCRdb alone, since no DNA is present to check it. The CDR3 totals 11 residues. In germline, CDR1 is SEHNR, CDR2 FQNEAQ (reference sequence). CDR3 in amino acids: CASSPREEQYF.

This chain connects TRBV5-1 to TRBJ1-2; TCRdb picks TRBD1, but there is no DNA to check that call. Germline CDR1 and CDR2: SGHRS and YFSETQ. The CDR3 contains 14 residues. Here the CDR3 reads CASSDLQASWGYTF.

The chain couples TRBV7-8 to TRBJ2-7; TCRdb selects TRBD1, and the lack of DNA leaves this call unchecked. The CDR3 runs 19 residues. Germline-derived CDR1 and CDR2 are SGHVS and FQNEAQ. CDR3 residues: CASSYFTLRGGYSSYEQYF.

This chain uses TRBV6-4 with TRBJ2-1; TCRdb designates TRBD2, a call that cannot be tested without DNA. The CDR3 covers 15 residues. The germline gives CDR1 MRHNA, CDR2 SNTAGT. CDR3 loop: CASRTDYVGENEQFF.

This chain uses TRBV20-1 with TRBJ2-1; the D call from TCRdb, TRBD2, cannot be confirmed without DNA. This CDR3 is 16 amino acids long. Germline CDR1 is DFQATT and CDR2 is SNEGSKA (reference sequence). The CDR3 reads CSARDPSGSLANEQFF.

This chain joins TRBV5-1 and TRBJ2-7. The CDR3 extends over 13 amino acids. Germline V gene sequence: CDR1 SGHRS, CDR2 YFSETQ. CDR3: CASSHTADYEQYF.

The chain employs TRBV6-1 and TRBJ1-2. The V gene's germline CDR1 is MNHNS and CDR2 SASEGT. This CDR3 region has 15 residues. The CDR3 loop is CASSTDDSPNYGYTF.